The source of this T cell receptor beta chain is a study of tumor and adjacent non-tumor tissue in lung cancer. Study in general: Stage I to III disease affected 10 men and roughly 5 women aged about 30 to 85.

Germline lookup yields CDR1 SGHVS and CDR2 FQNEAQ. This CDR3 contains 16 residues. This sample's RNA came from whole unsorted tissue. More than 3 cm separated this lung sample from the edge of the tumor. TCRbeta libraries were built with three rounds of nested PCR, modified from ARM-PCR. TCRdb analysed the multiplex PCR reads with MiXCR anew, one entry per CDR3 protein. The table lists more than 55,000 distinct CDR3 sequences, more than 75% of them singletons, with 40% to 55% in the top ten. General observations from the study: Compared with tumor, normal lung showed significantly lower TCR diversity.

Remarks on this clonotype: Its specificity is not known. At one boundary the junction diverges from the germline segment, which might be a read error.

The chain is built from TRBV7-8 and TRBJ2-7; D is uncertain. This sequence was found in a man between 60 and 75 years old with non-small cell lung cancer. Sequenced: distant non-tumor lung tissue. The CDR3 protein is CASSLVGLGSSYEQYF. CDR3 DNA sequence: TGTGCTAGCAGCTTAGTTGGGCTCGGCAGCTCCTACGAACAGTACTTC.